This TCR beta chain was identified during a study of blood T cell repertoires in COVID-19. The germline V gene encodes CDR1 SQVTM and CDR2 ANQGSEA. The CDR3 has 13 residues. Trimming pared 4 bases from V and 0 bases from J, leaving 7 bases between. Study processing details: Reference gene primer amplification in the assay estimated nucleated cell counts. Clones were sequenced by immunoSEQ multiplex PCR, and TCRdb holds only the in-frame ones, with some missing. Clonal size and the V and J genes are those of that table, whereas D and trimming came from the DNA. This sample has about 410,000 clones, with 70% to 90% found just once.

The rearrangement uses TRBV29-1 and TRBJ1-5; possible D gene TRBD1, 5 bases. The receptor was isolated from a woman in her 30s with active or convalescent COVID-19. The specimen was peripheral blood. In DNA form, the CDR3 reads TGCAGCGTTGTGACAGATAGCAATCAGCCCCAGCATTTT. Encoded protein: CSVVTDSNQPQHF.